These 4 T cell receptor beta chains were sequenced from one sample in a study of Graves' ophthalmopathy and Graves' hyperthyroidism. RNA transcripts yielded amplified TCR beta CDR3 regions. HTBI primers were employed in first-round RT-PCR, then a second-round multiplex PCR followed. TCRdb used MiXCR to reprocess the multiplex PCR reads, holding one entry per CDR3 protein. This sample has about 590,000 distinct CDR3 sequences, with approximately 37% found just once. Sequencing was done on a sample of peripheral blood or thyroid tissue (not recorded which). These receptors all come from an adult man with Graves' hyperthyroidism.

In DNA form, the CDR3 reads TGTGCCAGCGGGACAGAATCCTACAATGAGCAGTTCTTC. It codes for CASGTESYNEQFF. The V and J genes are TRBV2 and TRBJ2-1; 7 bases match TRBD1. CDR3 length: 13 residues. CDR1 SNHLY and CDR2 FYNNEI come from the germline V gene. With V trimmed by 8 bases and J by 1 base, 2 bases remained unmatched.

This clonotype was picked up many times. V usage is TRBV9 and J usage is TRBJ1-6; D gene uncertain. V gave up 3 bases and J gave up 14 bases, with 30 bases separating them. CDR1 is SGDLS and CDR2 is YYNGEE in the germline V gene. CDR3 length: 18 amino acids. The CDR3: CASSASPDWIDQRGSLHF. As DNA, the CDR3 is TGTGCCAGCAGCGCGTCCCCCGACTGGATCGATCAAAGAGGTTCCCTCCACTTT.

This clonotype appeared many times. The chain recombines TRBV7-9 with TRBJ2-7; TRBD2 might be the D (5 bases). The CDR3 is 16 amino acids. Germline V gene data show CDR1 as SEHNR and CDR2 as FQNEAQ (reference sequence). V was cut by 2 bases and J by 4 bases, with 18 bases left in between. Here the CDR3 DNA reads TGTGCCAGCAGCTTACTAGAGGGCCGACAAATTTACGAGCAGTACTTC. It encodes CASSLLEGRQIYEQYF.

This clonotype has at least ten counts. The V call is TRBV10-3, the J call TRBJ2-7; no definite D call. The germline CDR1 and CDR2 sequences are ENHRY and SYGVKD. The CDR3 extends over 12 amino acids. Deletions cut 4 bases from V and 2 bases from J, with 6 bases between. The CDR3 nucleotides read TGTGCCATCAGTGGCACAACCTACGAGCAGTACTTC. This gives the protein CAISGTTYEQYF.